This T cell receptor (beta chain) was retrieved from a study of CD8+ T cells in alopecia areata. Findings and limits, study-wide: Affected scalp, especially in alopecia totalis/universalis, had a higher clonality than normal scalp did. Between patients, shared TCR sequences were less clear than in mice. This was possibly due in part to HLA diversity in the patient population.

This clone was observed once. Antigen: not known. Peripheral blood, together with lesional scalp punch biopsies, was collected from alopecia areata patients. RNA extraction was followed by reverse transcription into cDNA, which acted as the sequencing template. TCRdb's copy holds only in-frame clones and misses some; the assay was immunoSEQ multiplex PCR. The table includes 65,000 to 95,000 clones, roughly 51% detected once. V lost 5 bases and J lost 6, with 13 bases in between. Germline CDR1 MGHRA, CDR2 YSYEKL. The length of the CDR3 is 14 residues. The sample comprised NKG2D-high CD8+ T cells sorted from blood. The gene calls are TRBV4-1 and TRBJ2-2; D perhaps matches TRBD2 (7 bases). This TCR derives from a human donor with alopecia areata. The CDR3 loop reads CASSAGALSGELFF. The CDR3 DNA sequence: TGCGCCAGCAGCGCGGGGGCGTTATCCGGGGAGCTGTTTTTT.